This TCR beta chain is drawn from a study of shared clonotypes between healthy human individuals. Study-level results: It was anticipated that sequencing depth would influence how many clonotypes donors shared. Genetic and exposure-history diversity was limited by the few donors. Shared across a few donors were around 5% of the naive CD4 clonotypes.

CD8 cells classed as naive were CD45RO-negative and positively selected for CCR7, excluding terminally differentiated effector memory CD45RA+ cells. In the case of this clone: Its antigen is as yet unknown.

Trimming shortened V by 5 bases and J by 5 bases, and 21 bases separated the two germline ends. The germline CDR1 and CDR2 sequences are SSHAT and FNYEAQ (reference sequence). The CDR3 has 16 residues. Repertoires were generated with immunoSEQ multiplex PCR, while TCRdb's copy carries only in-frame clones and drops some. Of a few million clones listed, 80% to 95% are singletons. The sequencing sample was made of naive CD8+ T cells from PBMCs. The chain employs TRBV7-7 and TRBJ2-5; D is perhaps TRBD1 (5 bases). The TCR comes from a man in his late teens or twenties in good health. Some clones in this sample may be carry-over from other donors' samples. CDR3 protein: CASSIKPVRASETQYF. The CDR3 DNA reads TGTGCCAGCAGCATCAAACCGGTCAGGGCGTCGGAGACCCAGTACTTC.